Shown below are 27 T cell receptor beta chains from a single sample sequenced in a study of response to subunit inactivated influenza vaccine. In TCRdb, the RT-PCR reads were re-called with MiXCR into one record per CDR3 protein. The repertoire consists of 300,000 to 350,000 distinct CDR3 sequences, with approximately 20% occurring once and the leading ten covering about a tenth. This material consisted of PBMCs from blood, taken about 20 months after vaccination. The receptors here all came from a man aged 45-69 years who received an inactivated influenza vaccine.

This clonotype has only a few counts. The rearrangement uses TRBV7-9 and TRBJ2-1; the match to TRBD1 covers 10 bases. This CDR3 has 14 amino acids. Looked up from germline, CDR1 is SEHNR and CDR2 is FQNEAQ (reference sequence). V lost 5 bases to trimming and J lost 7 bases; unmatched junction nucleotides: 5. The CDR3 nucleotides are TGTGCCAGCAGCCCGCGGGACAGGGGTAATGAGCAGTTCTTC. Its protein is CASSPRDRGNEQFF.

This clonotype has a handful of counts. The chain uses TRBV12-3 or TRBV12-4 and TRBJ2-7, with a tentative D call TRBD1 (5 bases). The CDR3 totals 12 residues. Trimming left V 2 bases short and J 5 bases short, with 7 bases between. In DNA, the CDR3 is TGTGCCAGCAGTTTAAAGGGGAACGAGCAGTACTTC. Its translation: CASSLKGNEQYF.

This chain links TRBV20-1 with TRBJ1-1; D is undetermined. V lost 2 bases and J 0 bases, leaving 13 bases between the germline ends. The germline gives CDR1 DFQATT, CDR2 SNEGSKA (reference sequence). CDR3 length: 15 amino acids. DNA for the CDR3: TGCAGTGCTAGATCTACCCGGGGTGTGAACACTGAAGCTTTCTTT. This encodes CSARSTRGVNTEAFF.

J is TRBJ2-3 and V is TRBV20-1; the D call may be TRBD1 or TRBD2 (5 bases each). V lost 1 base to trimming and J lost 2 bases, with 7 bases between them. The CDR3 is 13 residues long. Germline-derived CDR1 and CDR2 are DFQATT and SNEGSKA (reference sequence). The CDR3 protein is CSARGDLTDTQYF. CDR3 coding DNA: TGCAGTGCTAGAGGGGACCTCACAGATACGCAGTATTTT.

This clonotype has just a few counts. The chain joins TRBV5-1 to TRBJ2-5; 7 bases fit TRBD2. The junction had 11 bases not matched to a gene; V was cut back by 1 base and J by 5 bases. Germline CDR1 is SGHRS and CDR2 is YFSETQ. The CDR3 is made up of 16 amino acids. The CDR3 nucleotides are TGCGCCAGCAGCTTGTGGAGAGGTCCGGGAGGCGAGACCCAGTACTTC. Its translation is CASSLWRGPGGETQYF. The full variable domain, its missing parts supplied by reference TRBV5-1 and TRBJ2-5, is KAGVTQTPRYLIKTRGQQVTLSCSPISGHRSVSWYQQTPGQGLQFLFEYFSETQRNKGNFPGRFSGRQFSNSRSEMNVSTLELGDSALYLCASSLWRGPGGETQYFGPGTRLLVL.

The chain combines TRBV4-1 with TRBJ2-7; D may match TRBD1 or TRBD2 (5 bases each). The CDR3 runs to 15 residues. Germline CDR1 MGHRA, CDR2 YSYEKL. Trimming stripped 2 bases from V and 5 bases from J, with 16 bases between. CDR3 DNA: TGCGCCAGCAGCCAAATTCTCACGGGACGCAACGAGCAGTACTTC. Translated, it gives CASSQILTGRNEQYF.

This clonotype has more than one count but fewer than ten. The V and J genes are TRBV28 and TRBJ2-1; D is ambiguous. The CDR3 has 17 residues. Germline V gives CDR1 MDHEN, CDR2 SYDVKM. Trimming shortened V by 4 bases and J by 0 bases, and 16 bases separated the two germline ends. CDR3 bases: TGTGCCAGCAGTTCTCCCCTCGACCCGAGCTCCTACAATGAGCAGTTCTTC. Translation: CASSSPLDPSSYNEQFF.

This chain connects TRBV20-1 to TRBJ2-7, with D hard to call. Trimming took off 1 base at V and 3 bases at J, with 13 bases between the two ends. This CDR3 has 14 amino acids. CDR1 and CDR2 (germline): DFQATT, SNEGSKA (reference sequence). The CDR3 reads CSARAPTTLYEQYF. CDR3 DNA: TGCAGTGCTAGAGCACCCACTACTCTCTACGAGCAGTACTTC.

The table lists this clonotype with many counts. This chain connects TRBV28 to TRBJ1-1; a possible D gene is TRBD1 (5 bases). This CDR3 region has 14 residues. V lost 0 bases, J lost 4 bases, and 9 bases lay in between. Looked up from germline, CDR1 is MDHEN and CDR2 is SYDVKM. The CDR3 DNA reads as TGTGCCAGCAGTTTATGGGCCGGGGGCACTGAAGCTTTCTTT. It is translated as CASSLWAGGTEAFF.

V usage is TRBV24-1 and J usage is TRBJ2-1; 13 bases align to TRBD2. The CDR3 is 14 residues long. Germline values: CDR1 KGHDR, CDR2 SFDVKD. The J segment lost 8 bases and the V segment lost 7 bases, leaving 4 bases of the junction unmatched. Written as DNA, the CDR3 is TGTGCCACCAGGAGGACTAGCGGGAGCTATGAGCAGTTCTTC. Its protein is CATRRTSGSYEQFF.

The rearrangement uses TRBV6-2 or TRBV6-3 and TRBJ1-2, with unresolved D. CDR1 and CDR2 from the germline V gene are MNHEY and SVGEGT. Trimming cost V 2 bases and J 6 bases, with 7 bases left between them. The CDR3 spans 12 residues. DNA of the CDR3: TGTGCCAGCAGTTACACTACCCATGGCTACACCTTC. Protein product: CASSYTTHGYTF.

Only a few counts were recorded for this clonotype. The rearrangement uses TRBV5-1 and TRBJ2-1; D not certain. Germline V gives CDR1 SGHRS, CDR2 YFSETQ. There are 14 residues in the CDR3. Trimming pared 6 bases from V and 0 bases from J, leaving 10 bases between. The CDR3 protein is CASNPGGSYNEQFF. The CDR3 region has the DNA TGCGCCAGCAACCCGGGCGGCTCCTACAATGAGCAGTTCTTC.

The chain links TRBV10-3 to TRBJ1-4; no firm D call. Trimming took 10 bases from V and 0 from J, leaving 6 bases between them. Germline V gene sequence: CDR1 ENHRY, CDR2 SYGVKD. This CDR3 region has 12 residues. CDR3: CATRATNEKLFF. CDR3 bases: TGTGCCACCCGTGCAACTAATGAAAAACTGTTTTTT.

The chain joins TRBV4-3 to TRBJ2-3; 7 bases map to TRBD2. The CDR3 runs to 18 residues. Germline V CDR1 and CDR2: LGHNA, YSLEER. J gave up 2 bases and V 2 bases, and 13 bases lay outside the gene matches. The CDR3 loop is CASSQFRCGSGDTDTQYF. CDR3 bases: TGCGCCAGCAGCCAATTTCGGTGCGGGAGTGGAGACACAGATACGCAGTATTTT.

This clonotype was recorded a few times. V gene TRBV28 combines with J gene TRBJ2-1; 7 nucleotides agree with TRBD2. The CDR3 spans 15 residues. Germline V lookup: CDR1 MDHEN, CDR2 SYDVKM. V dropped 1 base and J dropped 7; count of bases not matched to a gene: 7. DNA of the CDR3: TGTGCCAGCAGTTTATTGGTAGCGGGCGGGAATGAGCAGTTCTTC. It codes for CASSLLVAGGNEQFF.

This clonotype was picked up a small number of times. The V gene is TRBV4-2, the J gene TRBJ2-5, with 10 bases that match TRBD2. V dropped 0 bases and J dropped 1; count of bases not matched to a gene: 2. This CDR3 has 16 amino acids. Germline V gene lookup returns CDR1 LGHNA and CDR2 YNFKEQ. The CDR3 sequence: CASSQDPSGGQETQYF. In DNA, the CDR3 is TGTGCCAGCAGCCAAGATCCTAGCGGGGGCCAAGAGACCCAGTACTTC.

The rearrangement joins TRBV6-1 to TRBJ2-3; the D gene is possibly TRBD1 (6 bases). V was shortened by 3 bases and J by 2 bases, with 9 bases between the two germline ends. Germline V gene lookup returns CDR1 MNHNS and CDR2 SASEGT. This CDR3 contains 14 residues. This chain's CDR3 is CASSDRDNTDTQYF. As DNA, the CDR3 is TGTGCCAGCAGTGACCGGGACAACACAGATACGCAGTATTTT.

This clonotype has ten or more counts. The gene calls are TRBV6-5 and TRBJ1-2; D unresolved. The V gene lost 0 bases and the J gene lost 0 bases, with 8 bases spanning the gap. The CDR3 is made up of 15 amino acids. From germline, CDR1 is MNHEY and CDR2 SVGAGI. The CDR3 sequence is CASSYSIIANYGYTF. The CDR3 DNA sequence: TGTGCCAGCAGTTACTCGATTATCGCTAACTATGGCTACACCTTC.

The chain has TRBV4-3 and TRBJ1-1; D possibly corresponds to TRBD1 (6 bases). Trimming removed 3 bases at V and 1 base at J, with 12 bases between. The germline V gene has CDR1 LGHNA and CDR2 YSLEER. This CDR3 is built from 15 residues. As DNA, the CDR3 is TGCGCCAGCAGCCAGACCGGGGGCGAGAACACTGAAGCTTTCTTT. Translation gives CASSQTGGENTEAFF.

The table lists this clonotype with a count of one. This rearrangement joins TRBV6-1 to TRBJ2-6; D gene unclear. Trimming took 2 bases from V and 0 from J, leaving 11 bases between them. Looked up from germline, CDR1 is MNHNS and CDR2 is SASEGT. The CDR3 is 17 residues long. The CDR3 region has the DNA TGTGCCAGCAGTGAACAGGCCTCAGGCTCTGGGGCCAACGTCCTGACTTTC. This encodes CASSEQASGSGANVLTF.

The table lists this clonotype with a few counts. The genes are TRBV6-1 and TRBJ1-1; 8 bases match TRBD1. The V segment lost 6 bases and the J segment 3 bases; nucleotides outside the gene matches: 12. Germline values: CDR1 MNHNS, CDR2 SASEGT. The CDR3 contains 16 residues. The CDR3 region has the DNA TGTGCCAGCAGACCGACCCTTGGACAGGGCTACACTGAAGCTTTCTTT. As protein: CASRPTLGQGYTEAFF.

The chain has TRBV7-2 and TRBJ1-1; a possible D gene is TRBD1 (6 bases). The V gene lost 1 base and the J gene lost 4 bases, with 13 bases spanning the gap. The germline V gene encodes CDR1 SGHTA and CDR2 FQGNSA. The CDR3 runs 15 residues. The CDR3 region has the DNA TGTGCCAGCAGCTTAGATTACAGGGTCGGCACTGAAGCTTTCTTT. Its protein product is CASSLDYRVGTEAFF.

The CDR3 bases are TGTGCCAGCAGCTTAACGGGCAGCGGGAGAACTGAGCAGTTCTTC. Amino acid sequence: CASSLTGSGRTEQFF. V usage is TRBV7-3 and J usage is TRBJ2-1, with TRBD2 identical over 8 bases. The CDR3 length is 15 residues. The V and J ends lost 0 bases and 9 bases, in that order; junction bases with no gene match: 7. Germline loops: CDR1 SGHTA, CDR2 FQGTGA.

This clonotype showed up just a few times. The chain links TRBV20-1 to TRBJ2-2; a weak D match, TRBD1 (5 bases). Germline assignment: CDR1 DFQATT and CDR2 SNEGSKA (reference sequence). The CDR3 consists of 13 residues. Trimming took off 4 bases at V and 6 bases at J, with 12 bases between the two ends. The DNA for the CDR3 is TGCAGTGCTACTCCAGGGTACTCCGGGGAGCTGTTTTTT. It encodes CSATPGYSGELFF.

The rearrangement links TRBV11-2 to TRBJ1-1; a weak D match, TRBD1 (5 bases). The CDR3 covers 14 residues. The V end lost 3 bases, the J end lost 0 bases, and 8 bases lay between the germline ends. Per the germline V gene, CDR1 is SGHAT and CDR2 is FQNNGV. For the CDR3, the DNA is TGTGCCAGCAGCTTCGGGGCCATGAACACTGAAGCTTTCTTT. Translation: CASSFGAMNTEAFF.

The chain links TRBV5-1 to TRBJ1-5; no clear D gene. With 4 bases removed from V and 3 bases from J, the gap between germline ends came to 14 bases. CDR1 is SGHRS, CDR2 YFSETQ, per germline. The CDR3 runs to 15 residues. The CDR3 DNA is TGCGCCAGCAGCCCCCCGTGGGTCCCCAATCAGCCCCAGCATTTT. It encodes CASSPPWVPNQPQHF.

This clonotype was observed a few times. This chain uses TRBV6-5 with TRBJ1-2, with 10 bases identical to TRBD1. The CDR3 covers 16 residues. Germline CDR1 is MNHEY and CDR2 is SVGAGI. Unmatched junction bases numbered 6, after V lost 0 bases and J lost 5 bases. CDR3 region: CASSYSPRTGGYGYTF. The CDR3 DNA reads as TGTGCCAGCAGTTACTCCCCTAGGACAGGGGGTTATGGCTACACCTTC.